This T cell receptor beta chain was recorded in a study of blood T cell repertoires in COVID-19. In the study overall: COVID-19 samples from acute and convalescent phases originated in the United States, Italy and Spain.

Unmatched junction bases numbered 14, after V lost 3 bases and J lost 3 bases. The germline CDR1 and CDR2 sequences are SNHLY and FYNNEI. This CDR3 contains 17 residues. As originally analysed: Amplifying reference gene primers gave estimates of nucleated cell counts. Assay: immunoSEQ multiplex PCR; the TCRdb copy retains only in-frame clones and omits some. From that table come the V and J calls and clone size; the DNA was used to work out D and trimming. The table lists about 11,000 clones, 84% of them singletons. This chain joins TRBV2 and TRBJ2-7, with 7 bases aligning to TRBD1. Sample: peripheral blood. This receptor was taken from a man aged 50-59 years with active COVID-19. CDR3 protein: CASSEALTPTGFYEQYF. In nucleotides, the CDR3 is TGTGCCAGCAGTGAGGCCCTAACTCCGACAGGGTTCTACGAGCAGTACTTC. Combining the CDR3 with reference TRBV2 and TRBJ2-7 gives the whole variable domain EPEVTQTPSHQVTQMGQEVILRCVPISNHLYFYWYRQILGQKVEFLVSFYNNEISEKSEIFDDQFSVERPDGSNFTLKIRSTKLEDSAMYFCASSEALTPTGFYEQYFGPGTRLTVT.